These T cell receptor beta chains were read from a single sample in a study of blood T cell repertoires in COVID-19. TCRdb keeps only in-frame clones here, not all; method: immunoSEQ multiplex PCR. Here the sample spans under 150,000 clones, 88% being singletons. The material sequenced was peripheral blood. These receptors were obtained from a human donor in a cohort sampled during active COVID-19. CDR3s include the opening cysteine and the closing phenylalanine or tryptophan. A D gene is named only where the DNA matches it firmly. Not all rows give a size; the values are once, few, many and, for expanded clones, a class.

TRBJ1-1	-	TRBV12-3/TRBV12-4	TRBD1	CASRGTGATEAFF	TGTGCCAGCAGGGGGACAGGGGCGACTGAAGCTTTCTTT
TRBJ1-3	-	TRBV9	-	CASSYTGSSGNTIYF	TGTGCCAGCAGCTACACAGGGAGCTCTGGAAACACCATATATTTT
TRBJ2-7	-	TRBV7-8	-	CASSWGEGPKGNF	TGTGCCAGCAGCTGGGGGGAAGGGCCTAAGGGGAACTTC
TRBJ1-1	-	TRBV7-9	-	CASSPGQGMNTFF	TGTGCCAGCAGCCCCGGTCAGGGGATGAACACTTTCTTT
TRBJ2-1	-	TRBV5-4	TRBD2	CASSSPAGDSYNEQFF	TGTGCCAGCAGCTCCCCCGCGGGGGATTCCTACAATGAGCAGTTCTTC
TRBJ1-3	-	TRBV18	-	CASSQDTVLSGNTIYF	TGTGCCAGCTCACAAGACACCGTCCTCTCTGGAAACACCATATATTTT
TRBJ2-1	-	TRBV12-1	-	CASGTGQDLNEQFF	TGTGCCAGCGGGACAGGGCAGGACCTAAATGAGCAGTTCTTC
TRBJ2-6	once	TRBV5-1	-	CASSQNSGANVLTF	TGCGCCAGCAGTCAGAACTCTGGGGCCAACGTCCTGACTTTC
TRBJ1-1	once	TRBV2	-	CASEGDTEAFF	TGTGCCAGCGAGGGAGACACTGAAGCTTTCTTT
TRBJ2-1	once	TRBV18	-	CASSPRGQGTYNEQFF	TGTGCCAGCTCACCGCGCGGCCAGGGGACCTACAATGAGCAGTTCTTC
TRBJ1-1	once	TRBV19	TRBD1	CASSIPHRGTEAFF	TGTGCCAGTAGTATTCCCCACAGGGGGACTGAAGCTTTCTTT
TRBJ1-2	few	TRBV5-1	-	CASSLESARGYGYTF	TGCGCCAGCAGCTTGGAGTCAGCCCGGGGCTATGGCTACACCTTC
TRBJ2-1	-	TRBV16	TRBD2	CASSQSFGGGYNEQFF	TGTGCCAGCAGCCAATCATTCGGGGGGGGCTACAATGAGCAGTTCTTC
TRBJ2-7	-	TRBV3-1/TRBV3-2	TRBD2	CASSQGTRTSYEQYF	TGTGCCAGCAGCCAAGGGACTAGGACCTCCTACGAGCAGTACTTC
TRBJ2-7	-	TRBV5-5	TRBD1	CASSSPGQSYEQYF	TGTGCCAGCAGCTCCCCGGGACAGTCCTACGAGCAGTACTTC
TRBJ1-5	-	TRBV30	TRBD1	CAWNRGSNQPQHF	TGTGCCTGGAACAGGGGCAGCAATCAGCCCCAGCATTTT
TRBJ1-1	-	TRBV2	-	CASSTGGGEAFF	TGTGCCAGCAGTACCGGGGGAGGTGAAGCTTTCTTT
TRBJ2-2	-	TRBV2	TRBD2	CASSELARGVNTGELFF	TGTGCCAGCAGTGAATTGGCGCGGGGGGTGAACACCGGGGAGCTGTTTTTT
TRBJ2-3	-	TRBV7-3	-	CASSLRGRGTDTQYF	TGTGCCAGCAGCTTAAGAGGCCGTGGGACAGATACGCAGTATTTT
TRBJ2-3	once	TRBV6-4	-	CASNDTVAGAADTQYF	TGTGCCAGCAACGATACAGTTGCAGGGGCCGCAGATACGCAGTATTTT
TRBJ2-2	-	TRBV3-1/TRBV3-2	-	CASSQVVRGRGELFF	TGTGCCAGCAGCCAAGTGGTGCGGGGACGGGGGGAGCTGTTTTTT
TRBJ1-6	once	TRBV30	-	CASGRAYNSPLHF	TGTGCCTCCGGTAGAGCCTATAATTCACCCCTCCACTTT
TRBJ2-1	-	TRBV19	TRBD1	CASSTPGQGYNEQFF	TGTGCCAGTAGTACTCCGGGACAGGGCTACAATGAGCAGTTCTTC
TRBJ2-3	-	TRBV10-2	-	CASSEAGDTQYF	TGCGCCAGCAGTGAGGCAGGAGATACGCAGTATTTT
TRBJ2-7	-	TRBV9	TRBD2	CASSIAGTSYEQYF	TGTGCCAGCAGTATAGCGGGGACCTCCTACGAGCAGTACTTC
TRBJ2-3	-	TRBV5-4	-	CAGSRTGGLYADTQYF	TGTGCCGGCAGCCGAACTGGAGGTCTCTATGCAGATACGCAGTATTTT